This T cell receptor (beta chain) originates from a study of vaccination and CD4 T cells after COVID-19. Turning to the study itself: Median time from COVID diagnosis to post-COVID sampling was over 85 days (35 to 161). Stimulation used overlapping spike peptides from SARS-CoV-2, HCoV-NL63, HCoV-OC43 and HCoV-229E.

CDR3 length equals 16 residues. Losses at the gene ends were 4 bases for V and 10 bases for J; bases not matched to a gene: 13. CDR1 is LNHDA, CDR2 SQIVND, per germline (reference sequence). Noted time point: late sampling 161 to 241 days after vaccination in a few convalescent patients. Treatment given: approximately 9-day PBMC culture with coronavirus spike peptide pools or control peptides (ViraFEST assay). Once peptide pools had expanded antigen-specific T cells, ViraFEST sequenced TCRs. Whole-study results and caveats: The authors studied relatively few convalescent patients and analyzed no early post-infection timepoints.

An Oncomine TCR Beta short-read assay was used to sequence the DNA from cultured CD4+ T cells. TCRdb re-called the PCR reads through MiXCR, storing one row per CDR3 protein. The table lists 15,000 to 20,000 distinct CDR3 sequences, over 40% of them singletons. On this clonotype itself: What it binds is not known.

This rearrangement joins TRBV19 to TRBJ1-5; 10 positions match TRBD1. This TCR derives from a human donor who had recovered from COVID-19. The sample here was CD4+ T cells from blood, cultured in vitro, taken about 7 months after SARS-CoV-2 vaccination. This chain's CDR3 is CASSRDRGRRVSPQHF. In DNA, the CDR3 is TGTGCCAGTAGTAGGGACAGGGGCCGCCGGGTCAGCCCCCAGCATTTT.